This T cell receptor beta chain was captured by sequencing in a study of blood T cell repertoires in COVID-19. V shed 4 bases and J shed 3 bases, with 12 bases lying between them. Germline V gene lookup returns CDR1 MNHEY and CDR2 SVGAGI. The CDR3 is 14 amino acids. Original processing methods: Estimation of nucleated cell counts relied on the amplification of reference gene primers. Clones were sequenced by immunoSEQ multiplex PCR, and TCRdb holds only the in-frame ones, with some missing. Clone size and V and J calls were adopted from that table, with D and trimming inferred from the DNA. The sample has approximately 260,000 clones, roughly 80% seen once.

This rearrangement joins TRBV6-5 to TRBJ1-2; D remains ambiguous. The receptor's source is a man aged 30 to 39 with acute COVID-19. The sequenced sample consisted of PBMCs or T cells enriched from blood (not recorded which). CDR3 coding DNA: TGTGCCAGCAGTTCCCGATCGCGGGACTATGGCTACACCTTC. This codes for CASSSRSRDYGYTF.